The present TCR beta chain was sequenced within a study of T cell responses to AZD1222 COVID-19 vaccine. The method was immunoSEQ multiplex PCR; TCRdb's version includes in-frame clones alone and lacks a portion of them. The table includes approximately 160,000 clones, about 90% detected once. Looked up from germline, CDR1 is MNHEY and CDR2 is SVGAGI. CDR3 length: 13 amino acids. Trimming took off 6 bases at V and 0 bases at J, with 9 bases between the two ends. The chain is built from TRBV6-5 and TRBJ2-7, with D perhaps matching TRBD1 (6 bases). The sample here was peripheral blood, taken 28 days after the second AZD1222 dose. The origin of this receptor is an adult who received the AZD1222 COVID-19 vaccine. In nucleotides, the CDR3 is TGTGCCAGCAGGGACAGCAACTCCTACGAGCAGTACTTC. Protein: CASRDSNSYEQYF.